This TCR beta chain is drawn from a study of blood T cell repertoires in COVID-19. Study as a whole: The United States, Italy and Spain provided the acute and convalescent COVID-19 samples. In each case, the material was cDNA or gDNA derived from T cells, B-cell-depleted T cells, or PBMCs.

The CDR3 sequence is 14 residues long. Trimming took 7 bases from V and 3 from J; bases not matched to a gene: 5. CDR1 SGHRS and CDR2 YFSETQ come from the germline V gene. The method was immunoSEQ multiplex PCR; TCRdb's version includes in-frame clones alone and lacks a portion of them. The data show about 260,000 clones, roughly nine tenths seen once. The genes are TRBV5-1 and TRBJ2-5, with 11 bases matching TRBD2. Sequenced: peripheral blood. The origin of this receptor is a man aged 55 to 70 who had recovered from COVID-19. The CDR3 DNA is TGCGCCAGCCATAGCGGGGGGGCGGAAGAGACCCAGTACTTC. Translating gives CASHSGGAEETQYF. The whole variable domain, remainder taken from reference TRBV5-1 and TRBJ2-5, is KAGVTQTPRYLIKTRGQQVTLSCSPISGHRSVSWYQQTPGQGLQFLFEYFSETQRNKGNFPGRFSGRQFSNSRSEMNVSTLELGDSALYLCASHSGGAEETQYFGPGTRLLVL.